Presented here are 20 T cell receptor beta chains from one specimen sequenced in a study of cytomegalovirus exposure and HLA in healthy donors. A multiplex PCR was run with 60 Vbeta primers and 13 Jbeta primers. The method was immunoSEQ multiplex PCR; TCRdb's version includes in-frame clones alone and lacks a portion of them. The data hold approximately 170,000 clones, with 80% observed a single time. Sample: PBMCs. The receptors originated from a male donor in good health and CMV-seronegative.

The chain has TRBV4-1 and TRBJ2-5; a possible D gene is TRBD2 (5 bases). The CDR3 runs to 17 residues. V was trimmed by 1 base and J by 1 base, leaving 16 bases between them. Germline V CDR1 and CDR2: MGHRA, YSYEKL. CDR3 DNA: TGCGCCAGCAGCCAAGGCCCAACTAGGCCCCTCCAAGAGACCCAGTACTTC. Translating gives CASSQGPTRPLQETQYF.

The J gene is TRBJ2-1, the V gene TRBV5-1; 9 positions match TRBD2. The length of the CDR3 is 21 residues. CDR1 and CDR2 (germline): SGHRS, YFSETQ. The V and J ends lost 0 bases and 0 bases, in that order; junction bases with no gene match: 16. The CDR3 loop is CASSLGLSGGPGFASYNEQFF. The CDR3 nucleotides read TGCGCCAGCAGCTTGGGGCTTAGCGGGGGTCCAGGTTTCGCCTCCTACAATGAGCAGTTCTTC.

CDR3: CASSELRLAGAEQFF. DNA for the CDR3: TGTGCCAGCAGTGAATTAAGACTAGCGGGGGCTGAGCAGTTCTTC. The chain recombines TRBV2 with TRBJ2-1, with 12 bases aligning to TRBD2. Trimming at V came to 2 bases and at J to 9 bases, leaving 5 bases not matched to a gene. The germline V gene has CDR1 SNHLY and CDR2 FYNNEI. There are 15 residues in the CDR3.

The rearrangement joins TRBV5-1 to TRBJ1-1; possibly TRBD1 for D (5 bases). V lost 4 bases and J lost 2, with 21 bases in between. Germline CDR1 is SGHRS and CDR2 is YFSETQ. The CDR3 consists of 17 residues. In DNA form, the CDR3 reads TGCGCCAGCAGCACAGCCGGGACTGCGATAAGAAACACTGAAGCTTTCTTT. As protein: CASSTAGTAIRNTEAFF. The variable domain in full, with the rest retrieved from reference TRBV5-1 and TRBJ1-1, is KAGVTQTPRYLIKTRGQQVTLSCSPISGHRSVSWYQQTPGQGLQFLFEYFSETQRNKGNFPGRFSGRQFSNSRSEMNVSTLELGDSALYLCASSTAGTAIRNTEAFFGQGTRLTVV.

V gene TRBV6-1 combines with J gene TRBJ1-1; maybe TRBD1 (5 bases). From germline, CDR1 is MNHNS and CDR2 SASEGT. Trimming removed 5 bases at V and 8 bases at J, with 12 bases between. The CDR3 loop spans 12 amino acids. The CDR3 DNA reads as TGTGCCAGCAGTCCTCGGGGGGTGGAAGCTTTCTTT. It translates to CASSPRGVEAFF.

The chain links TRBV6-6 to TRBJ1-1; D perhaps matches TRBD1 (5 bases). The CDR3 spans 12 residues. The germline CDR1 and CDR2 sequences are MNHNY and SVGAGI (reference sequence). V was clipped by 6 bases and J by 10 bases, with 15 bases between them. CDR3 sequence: CASSPSRVAAFF. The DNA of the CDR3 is TGTGCCAGCAGCCCCTCCAGGGTTGCAGCTTTCTTT.

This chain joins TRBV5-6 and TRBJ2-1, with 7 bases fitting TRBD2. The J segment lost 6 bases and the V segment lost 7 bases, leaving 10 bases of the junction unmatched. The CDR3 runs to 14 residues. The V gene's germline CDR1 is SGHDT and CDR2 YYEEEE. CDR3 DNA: TGTGCCAGCCGACCCGGGACGGGGGGCAATGAGCAGTTCTTC. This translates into CASRPGTGGNEQFF.

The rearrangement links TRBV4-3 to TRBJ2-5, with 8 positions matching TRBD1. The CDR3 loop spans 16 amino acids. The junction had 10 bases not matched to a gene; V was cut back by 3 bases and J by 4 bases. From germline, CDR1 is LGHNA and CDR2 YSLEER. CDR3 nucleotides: TGCGCCAGCAGCCACTCGGGGCAGGGGGCTGGAGAGACCCAGTACTTC. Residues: CASSHSGQGAGETQYF.

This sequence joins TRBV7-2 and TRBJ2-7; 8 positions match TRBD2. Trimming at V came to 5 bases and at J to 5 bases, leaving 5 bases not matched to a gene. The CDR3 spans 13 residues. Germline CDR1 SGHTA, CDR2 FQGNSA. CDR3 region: CASSRGGRDEQYF. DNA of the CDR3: TGTGCCAGCAGCCGGGGGGGTCGGGACGAGCAGTACTTC.

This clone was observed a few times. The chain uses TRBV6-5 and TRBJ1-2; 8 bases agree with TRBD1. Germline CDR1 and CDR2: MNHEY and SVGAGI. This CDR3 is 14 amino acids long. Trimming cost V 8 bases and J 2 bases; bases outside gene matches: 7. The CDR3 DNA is TGTGCCAGCCGAAGACAGGGGTTCAACTATGGCTACACCTTC. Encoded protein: CASRRQGFNYGYTF.

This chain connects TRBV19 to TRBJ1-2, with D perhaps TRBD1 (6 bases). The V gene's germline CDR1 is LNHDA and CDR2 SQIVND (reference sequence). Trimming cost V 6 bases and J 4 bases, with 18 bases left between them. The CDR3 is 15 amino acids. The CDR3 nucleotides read TGTGCCAGTAGCGCTTCCTGGGGGACATCCTATGGCTACACCTTC. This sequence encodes CASSASWGTSYGYTF.

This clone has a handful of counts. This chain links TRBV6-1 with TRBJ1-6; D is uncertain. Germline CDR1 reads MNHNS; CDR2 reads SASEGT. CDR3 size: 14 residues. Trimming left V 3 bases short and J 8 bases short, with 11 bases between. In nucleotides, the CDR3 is TGTGCCAGCAGTGAGTGGAGTGAGGATTCACCCCTCCACTTT. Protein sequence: CASSEWSEDSPLHF.

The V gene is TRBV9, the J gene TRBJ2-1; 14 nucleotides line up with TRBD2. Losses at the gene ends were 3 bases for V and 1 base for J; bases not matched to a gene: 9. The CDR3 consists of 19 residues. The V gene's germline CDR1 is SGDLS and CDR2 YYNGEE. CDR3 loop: CASSAGGLAGGGSYNEQFF. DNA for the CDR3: TGTGCCAGCAGCGCCGGAGGACTAGCGGGGGGAGGGTCCTACAATGAGCAGTTCTTC.

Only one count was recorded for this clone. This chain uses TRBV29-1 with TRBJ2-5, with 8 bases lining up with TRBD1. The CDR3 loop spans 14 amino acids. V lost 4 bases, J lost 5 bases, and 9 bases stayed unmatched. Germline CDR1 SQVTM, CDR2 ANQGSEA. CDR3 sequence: CSVARTGRGETQYF. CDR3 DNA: TGCAGCGTTGCACGGACAGGGAGAGGTGAGACCCAGTACTTC.

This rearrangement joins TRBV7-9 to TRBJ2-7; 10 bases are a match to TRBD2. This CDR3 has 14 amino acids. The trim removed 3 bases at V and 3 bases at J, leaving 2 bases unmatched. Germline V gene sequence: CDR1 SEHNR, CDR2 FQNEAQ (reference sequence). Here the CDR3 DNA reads TGTGCCAGCAGCTTCGGGACTAGCGTCTACGAGCAGTACTTC. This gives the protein CASSFGTSVYEQYF.

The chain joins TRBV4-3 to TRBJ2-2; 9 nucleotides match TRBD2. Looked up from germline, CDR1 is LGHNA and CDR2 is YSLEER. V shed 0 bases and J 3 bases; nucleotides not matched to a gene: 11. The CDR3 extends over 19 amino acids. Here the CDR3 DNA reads TGCGCCAGCAGCCAAGATGATGGCGGGGGGGCCTTTTACACCGGGGAGCTGTTTTTT. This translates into CASSQDDGGGAFYTGELFF.

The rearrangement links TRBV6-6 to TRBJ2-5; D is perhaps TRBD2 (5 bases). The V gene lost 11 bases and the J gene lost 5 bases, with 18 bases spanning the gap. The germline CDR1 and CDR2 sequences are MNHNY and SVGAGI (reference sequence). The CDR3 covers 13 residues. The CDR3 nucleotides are TGTGCCGGCCGGCCCGGGGTGGGGGAGACCCAGTACTTC. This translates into CAGRPGVGETQYF.

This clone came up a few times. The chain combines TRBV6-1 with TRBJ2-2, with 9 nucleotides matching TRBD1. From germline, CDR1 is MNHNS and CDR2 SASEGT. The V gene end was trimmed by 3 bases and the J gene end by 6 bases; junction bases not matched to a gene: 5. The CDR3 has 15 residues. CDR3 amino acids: CASSDPYRGPGELFF. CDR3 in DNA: TGTGCCAGCAGTGACCCTTACAGGGGGCCCGGGGAGCTGTTTTTT.

In DNA form, the CDR3 reads TGCGCCAGCAGTCAAGGCTCGCTAGGGGAAATGAACACTGAAGCTTTCTTT. It codes for CASSQGSLGEMNTEAFF. This chain joins TRBV23-1 and TRBJ1-1; possibly TRBD1 for D (5 bases). TRBV23-1 counts as an open reading frame of uncertain function. This CDR3 contains 17 residues. The V end was cut by 2 bases, the J end by 0 bases, with 16 bases between.

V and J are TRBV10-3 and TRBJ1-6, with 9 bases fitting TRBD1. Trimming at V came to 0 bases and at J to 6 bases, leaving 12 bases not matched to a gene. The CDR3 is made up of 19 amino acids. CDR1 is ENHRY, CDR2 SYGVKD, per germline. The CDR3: CAISESLRGQGSSNSPLHF. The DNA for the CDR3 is TGTGCCATCAGTGAGTCCCTTCGGGGACAGGGTTCGAGTAATTCACCCCTCCACTTT.